Listed below are T cell receptor beta chains from one sample, sequenced in a study of shared clonotypes between healthy human individuals. Sequencing was performed with immunoSEQ multiplex PCR; in TCRdb, only in-frame clones are kept and a portion is missing. The sample includes about 2.4 million clones, 93% seen only once; the top ten take about 0.34%. What was sequenced was naive CD4+ T cells from PBMCs. The receptors originated from a man younger than 35 in good health. Some clones in this sample may be carry-over from other donors' samples. The CDR3 runs from the conserved cysteine through the conserved F or W. D genes are given only for firm matches. Rows give clone size only sometimes, using once, few, many, or a class for an expanded clone.

j_gene	d_gene	abundance	v_gene	CDR3nt	CDR3aa
TRBJ2-1	-	-	TRBV7-9	TGTGCCAGCAGCTTGGCGGTGTTAGGGCCCCCTCGTGAGCAGTTCTTC	CASSLAVLGPPREQFF
TRBJ2-5	TRBD2	-	TRBV5-1	TGCGCCAGCAGCTTGGGGGTAGCGGGAGGCGAGACCCAGTACTTC	CASSLGVAGGETQYF
TRBJ1-6	-	once	TRBV13	TGTGCCAGCAGCCTAAGAGTGGCTTCACCCCTCCACTTT	CASSLRVASPLHF
TRBJ1-5	-	-	TRBV7-2	TGTGCCAGCAGCTTAGCCAGGGATCAGCCCCAGCATTTT	CASSLARDQPQHF
TRBJ1-4	-	-	TRBV27	TGTGCCAGCAGGGGTAAGGCAACTAATGAAAAACTGTTTTTT	CASRGKATNEKLFF
TRBJ2-7	TRBD2	once	TRBV5-6	TGTGCCAGCAGCCTTACTAGCGGGGGCTCCTACGAGCAGTACTTC	CASSLTSGGSYEQYF
TRBJ2-5	TRBD2	-	TRBV5-1	TGCGCCAGCAGCTTCGATCCGGGAGGGGAGACCCAGTACTTC	CASSFDPGGETQYF
TRBJ1-1	-	few	TRBV2	TGTGCCAGCAGTGTTTCGATGAACACTGAAGCTTTCTTT	CASSVSMNTEAFF
TRBJ1-4	-	once	TRBV6-5	TGTGCCAGCAGTTACAGGGCCCTGGAAACTAATGAAAAACTGTTTTTT	CASSYRALETNEKLFF
TRBJ1-2	TRBD1	-	TRBV19	TGTGCCAGTAGTATATATGGACAGGGTATTCAAGATGGCTACACCTTC	CASSIYGQGIQDGYTF
TRBJ1-5	-	few	TRBV28	TGTGCCAGCAGTTATGGAGGACCTAGCAATCAGCCCCAGCATTTT	CASSYGGPSNQPQHF
TRBJ2-3	TRBD2	-	TRBV25-1	TGTGCCAGCACCATAGCGGGAGGGCCGCCAGATACGCAGTATTTT	CASTIAGGPPDTQYF
TRBJ2-3	TRBD2	-	TRBV11-3	TGTGCCAGCAGCCCCCGCCTCGGAGCGGGAGCCCCAGATACGCAGTATTTT	CASSPRLGAGAPDTQYF
TRBJ2-4	-	-	TRBV27	TGTGCCAGCTTCGCGGTAGCCAAAAACATTCAGTACTTC	CASFAVAKNIQYF
TRBJ1-1	TRBD1	once	TRBV7-3	TGTGCCAGCAGCATGGGACAGCCGAACACTGAAGCTTTCTTT	CASSMGQPNTEAFF
TRBJ2-2	-	-	TRBV6-6	TGTGCCAGCAGTTCAAACAGGGAAACCGGGGAGCTGTTTTTT	CASSSNRETGELFF
TRBJ1-4	TRBD1	-	TRBV5-1	TGCGCCAGCAGCTTGGTCCCCGGGACAGGTGTTGAAAAACTGTTTTTT	CASSLVPGTGVEKLFF
TRBJ1-2	-	-	TRBV5-1	TGCGCCAGCAGCTTATACCCAGGGTTACCAAGAGGCGGCTACACCTTC	CASSLYPGLPRGGYTF
TRBJ1-5	-	once	TRBV16	TGTGCCAGCAGCCAATCGCCCGGGGGTGGTCAGCCCCAGCATTTT	CASSQSPGGGQPQHF
TRBJ2-1	-	-	TRBV28	TGTGCCAGCAGTTCTATACCCCGCAGCTCCTACAATGAGCAGTTCTTC	CASSSIPRSSYNEQFF
TRBJ2-1	TRBD2	-	TRBV5-1	TGCGCCAGCAGCCCGCAGGGAGCGGGAGGAGGTTTGAATGAGCAGTTCTTC	CASSPQGAGGGLNEQFF
TRBJ2-3	-	-	TRBV7-9	TGTGCCAGCAGCTTAGAAGTTGTGACGGGAGCCCCAGATACGCAGTATTTT	CASSLEVVTGAPDTQYF
TRBJ2-2	-	-	TRBV18	TGTGCCAGCTCACCCCGCCAGACCACCGGGGAGCTGTTTTTT	CASSPRQTTGELFF
TRBJ1-3	-	-	TRBV5-5	TGTGCCAGCAGCCGCGGTGACAGCTCTGGAAACACCATATATTTT	CASSRGDSSGNTIYF
TRBJ1-3	TRBD1	-	TRBV5-1	TGCGCCAGCAGCACGGGGACAGTCTCTGGAAACACCATATATTTT	CASSTGTVSGNTIYF
TRBJ1-5	-	-	TRBV28	TGTGCCATCGCCGACCGGGACAACTATCAGCCCCAGCATTTT	CAIADRDNYQPQHF
TRBJ2-1	TRBD2	-	TRBV10-3	TGTGCCATCAGTATTTTTTCGGGGCTAGCGGGAGTGTACAATGAGCAGTTCTTC	CAISIFSGLAGVYNEQFF
TRBJ2-3	-	-	TRBV28	TGTGCCAGCACCCGGACTGGCACAGATACGCAGTATTTT	CASTRTGTDTQYF
TRBJ2-3	TRBD2	-	TRBV9	TGTGCCAGCAGCGTAGGACTAGCGGGAGTAGGGGCCCCGGATACGCAGTATTTT	CASSVGLAGVGAPDTQYF
TRBJ1-2	TRBD1	-	TRBV5-1	TGCGCCAGCAGCTTGGTGGGGACAGCCGGGGACTATGGCTACACCTTC	CASSLVGTAGDYGYTF
TRBJ2-1	TRBD2	-	TRBV9	TGTGCCAGCAGCGTAGGCCTAGCGGGCTCCTGGGGATACAATGAGCAGTTCTTC	CASSVGLAGSWGYNEQFF
TRBJ2-7	-	-	TRBV5-1	TGCGCCAGCAGCTTGGGGCGGGAATTTGACGAGCAGTACTTC	CASSLGREFDEQYF
TRBJ2-7	-	-	TRBV5-1	TGCGCCAGCACGGGCGGGGAGACCTACGAGCAGTACTTC	CASTGGETYEQYF
TRBJ2-3	TRBD1	once	TRBV6-1	TGTGCCAGCATTATCCGGGACAGGCGGACAGATACGCAGTATTTT	CASIIRDRRTDTQYF
TRBJ2-7	-	-	TRBV6-5	TGTGCCAGCAGTTACTCAGACGAGCAGTACTTC	CASSYSDEQYF
TRBJ2-1	-	-	TRBV28	TGTGCCAGCAGTTTACAGGGAGTTCTATTAGTACGCAATGAGCAGTTCTTC	CASSLQGVLLVRNEQFF
TRBJ2-1	-	-	TRBV2	TGTGCCAGCAGTGAAGTGGACCACTCCCTTTCTGCGGAGCAGTTCTTC	CASSEVDHSLSAEQFF
TRBJ2-7	TRBD2	-	TRBV7-2	TGTGCCAGCAGCTCCACCGATAGCGGGACCCCATACGAGCAGTACTTC	CASSSTDSGTPYEQYF
TRBJ2-1	-	-	TRBV2	TGTGCCAGCGGACGGGAGAGCTCCTACAATGAGCAGTTCTTC	CASGRESSYNEQFF
TRBJ2-5	-	-	TRBV5-4	TGTGCCAGCAGCTTGGTATCGGAGGAGACCCAGTACTTC	CASSLVSEETQYF
TRBJ1-6	-	-	TRBV11-2	TGTGCCAGCAGCTTAAGACACTCCTCCTATAATTCACCCCTCCACTTT	CASSLRHSSYNSPLHF
TRBJ2-3	TRBD2	-	TRBV5-1	TGCGCCAGCAGCGCGGGGACTAGCGGGAGTCCAGATACGCAGTATTTT	CASSAGTSGSPDTQYF
TRBJ2-7	-	-	TRBV21-1	TGTGCCAGCAGCGCCGGGACAGGGGTATCCTACGAGCAGTACTTC	CASSAGTGVSYEQYF
TRBJ2-3	-	-	TRBV29-1	TGCAGCTCTCTAGCGACCGATACGCAGTATTTT	CSSLATDTQYF
TRBJ1-1	-	-	TRBV7-2	TGTGCCAGCAGCTCATACGATAGAGATAGATCTGAAGCTTTCTTT	CASSSYDRDRSEAFF
TRBJ2-7	-	-	TRBV9	TGTGCCAGCAACGACCCGGCAGGGTCGAGCGAGCAGTACTTC	CASNDPAGSSEQYF
TRBJ1-2	-	once	TRBV5-4	TGTGCCAGCAGCTTGGGAGGGGGGCTTGGGTCATATGGCTACACCTTC	CASSLGGGLGSYGYTF
TRBJ2-7	-	once	TRBV19	TGTGCCAGTAGGAGAGGATGGGGGGACCCGTACGAGCAGTACTTC	CASRRGWGDPYEQYF
TRBJ2-7	-	-	TRBV5-1	TGCGCCAGCAGCTTGGGCCTCGGGCAGGTATACTACGAGCAGTACTTC	CASSLGLGQVYYEQYF
TRBJ1-2	-	-	TRBV6-4	TGTGCCAGCAGTGACTCGGCAGGGATAGATCGTGGCTACACCTTC	CASSDSAGIDRGYTF
TRBJ2-7	-	-	TRBV20-1	TGCAGTGCTAGATACAGGGAGGAGCAGTACTTC	CSARYREEQYF
TRBJ2-7	-	-	TRBV7-9	TGTGCCAGCAGCTTAGAGGTCGGCTACGAGCAGTACTTC	CASSLEVGYEQYF
TRBJ2-3	TRBD2	-	TRBV7-2	TGTGCCAGCAGCTTAGGGTGGATAGCGGGGCCTAGCACAGATACGCAGTATTTT	CASSLGWIAGPSTDTQYF